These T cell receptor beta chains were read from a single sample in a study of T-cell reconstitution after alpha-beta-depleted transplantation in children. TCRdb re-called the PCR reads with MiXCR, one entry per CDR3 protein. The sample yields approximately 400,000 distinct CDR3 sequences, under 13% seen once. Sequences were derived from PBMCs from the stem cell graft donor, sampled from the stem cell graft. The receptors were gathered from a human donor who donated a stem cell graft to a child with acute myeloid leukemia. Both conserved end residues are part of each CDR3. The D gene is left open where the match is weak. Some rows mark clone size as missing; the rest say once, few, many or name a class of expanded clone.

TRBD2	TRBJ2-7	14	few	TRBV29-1	TGCAGCGTTGTGGGGGGGACTAGCTCCTACGAGCAGTACTTC	CSVVGGTSSYEQYF
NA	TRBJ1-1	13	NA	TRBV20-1	TGCAGTGCTAGAGAGGACGGAGACACTGAAGCTTTCTTT	CSAREDGDTEAFF
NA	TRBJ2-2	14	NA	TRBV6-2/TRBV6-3	TGTGCCAGCAGCTATCAGGGCCCGGGCGGGGAGCTGTTTTTT	CASSYQGPGGELFF
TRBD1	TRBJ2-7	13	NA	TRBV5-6	TGTGCCAGCACTCGGACAGGGTGGAACGAGCAGTACTTC	CASTRTGWNEQYF
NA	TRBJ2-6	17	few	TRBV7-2	TGTGCCAGCAGCTTTAGGAACTCGGACTCTGGGGCCAACGTCCTGACTTTC	CASSFRNSDSGANVLTF
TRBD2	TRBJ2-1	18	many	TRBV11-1	TGTGCCAGCAGCCTACGATCACTAGCGGGAGGCTCCTACAATGAGCAGTTCTTC	CASSLRSLAGGSYNEQFF
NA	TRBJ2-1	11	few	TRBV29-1	TGCAGCGTTGAAGATTATGGTGAGCAGTTCTTC	CSVEDYGEQFF
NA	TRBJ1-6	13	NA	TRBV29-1	TGCAGCGTTGAAGACGCGCCTAATTCACCCCTCCACTTT	CSVEDAPNSPLHF
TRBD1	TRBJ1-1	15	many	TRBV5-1	TGCGCCAGCAGCGGCCGACAGGGTCTGAACACTGAAGCTTTCTTT	CASSGRQGLNTEAFF
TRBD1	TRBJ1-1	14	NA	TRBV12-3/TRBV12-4	TGTGCCAGCAGTTTGGGGACAGGGGAGGTTGAAGCTTTCTTT	CASSLGTGEVEAFF
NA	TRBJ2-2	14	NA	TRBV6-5	TGTGCCAGAAACAGGACAAATGGGACCGGGGAGCTGTTTTTT	CARNRTNGTGELFF
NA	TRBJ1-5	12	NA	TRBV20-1	TGCAGTGCTAGGCAAGTTGAACAGACCCAGCATTTT	CSARQVEQTQHF
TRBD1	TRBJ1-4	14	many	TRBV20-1	TGCAGTGCTATTCCGGGACAGTCAAGCGAAAAACTGTTTTTT	CSAIPGQSSEKLFF
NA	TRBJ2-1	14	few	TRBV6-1	TGTGCCAGCAGTGAAGGGACAGTCAGGAATGAGCAGTTCTTC	CASSEGTVRNEQFF
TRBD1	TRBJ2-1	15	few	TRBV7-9	TGTGCCAGCACCCATGCCGGGACAGCGTTTAATGAGCAGTTCTTC	CASTHAGTAFNEQFF
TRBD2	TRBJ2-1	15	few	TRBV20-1	TGCAGTGCTAAGCTAGCGGCGGGGGGTTACGATGAGCAGTTCTTC	CSAKLAAGGYDEQFF
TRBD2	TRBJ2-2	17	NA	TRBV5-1	TGCGCCGGCAGCTTGAAACTAGCGGGGTCGAACACCGGGGAGCTGTTTTTT	CAGSLKLAGSNTGELFF
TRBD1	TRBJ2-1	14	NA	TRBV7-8	TGTGCCAGCAGCTGGGGACAGGGGGCGGGTGAGCAGTTCTTC	CASSWGQGAGEQFF
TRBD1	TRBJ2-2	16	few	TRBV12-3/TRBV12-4	TGTGCCAGCACCTCTATGTGGGGACAGGGAGGCTGGGAGCTGTTTTTT	CASTSMWGQGGWELFF
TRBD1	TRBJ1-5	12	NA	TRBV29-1	TGCAGCGTAGGACAGGGCGATCAGCCCCAGCATTTT	CSVGQGDQPQHF
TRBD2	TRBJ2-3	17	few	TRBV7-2	TGTGCCAGCAGCTTTGACCGCCCACTAGCGGGGCCAGATACGCAGTATTTT	CASSFDRPLAGPDTQYF
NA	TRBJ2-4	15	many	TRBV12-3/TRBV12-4	TGTGCCAGCAGTATCGATGGGGGGGCCGAGGACATTCAGTACTTC	CASSIDGGAEDIQYF
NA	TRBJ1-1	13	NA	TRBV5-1	TGCGCCAGCAGCTTGGCCTCGGGGTATGAAGCTTTCTTT	CASSLASGYEAFF
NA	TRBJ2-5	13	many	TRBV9	TGTGCCAGCAGCGTAGTTGGTAGCGGGACCCAGTACTTC	CASSVVGSGTQYF
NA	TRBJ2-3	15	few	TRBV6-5	TGTGCCAGCAGTTTATATCTAGGAAGCACAGATACGCAGTATTTT	CASSLYLGSTDTQYF
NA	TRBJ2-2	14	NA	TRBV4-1	TGCGCCAGCAGCCAAACCGGGACCCCCGGGGAGCTGTTTTTT	CASSQTGTPGELFF
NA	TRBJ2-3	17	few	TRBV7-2	TGTGCCAGCAGCCCCCGGGGGTGGGGGGCACGTCGAGATACGCAGTATTTT	CASSPRGWGARRDTQYF
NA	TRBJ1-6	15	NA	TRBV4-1	TGCGCCAGCAGCCAAGGACAGGCCTATAATTCACCCCTCCACTTT	CASSQGQAYNSPLHF
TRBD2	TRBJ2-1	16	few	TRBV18	TGTGCCAGCTCACCAGACAGCGGGAGGTCCAACAATGAGCAGTTCTTC	CASSPDSGRSNNEQFF
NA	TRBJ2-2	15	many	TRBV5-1	TGCGCCAGCAGCTTGGAGGCAGGGAGTGCCGGGGAGCTGTTTTTT	CASSLEAGSAGELFF
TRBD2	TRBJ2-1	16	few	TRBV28	TGTGCCAGCTACCCGGGACTAGCCTTATCCTACAATGAGCAGTTCTTC	CASYPGLALSYNEQFF
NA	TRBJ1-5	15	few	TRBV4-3	TGCGCCAGCAGCCAAGCATGGGACCACGATCAGCCCCAGCATTTT	CASSQAWDHDQPQHF
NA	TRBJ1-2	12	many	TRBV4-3	TGCGCCAGCAGCCAAGATTGGCGAGGCTACACCTTC	CASSQDWRGYTF
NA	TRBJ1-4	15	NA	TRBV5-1	TGCGCCAGCAGCAAGGACACCACAACTAATGAAAAACTGTTTTTT	CASSKDTTTNEKLFF
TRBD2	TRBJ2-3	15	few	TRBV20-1	TGCAGTGCTCCGAACCAGCGGGGGGGCACAGATACGCAGTATTTT	CSAPNQRGGTDTQYF
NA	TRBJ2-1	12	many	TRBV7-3	TGTGCCAGCAGCGCAGGGGTGGGTGAGCAGTTCTTC	CASSAGVGEQFF
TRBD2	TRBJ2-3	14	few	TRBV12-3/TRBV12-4	TGTGCCAGCAGTTTTAGCGGGAGGTGGGATACGCAGTATTTT	CASSFSGRWDTQYF
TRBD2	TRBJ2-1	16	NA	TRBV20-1	TGCAGTGCTAGAGTTCTAGCGGGAGTTGGGGGGAATGAGCAGTTCTTC	CSARVLAGVGGNEQFF
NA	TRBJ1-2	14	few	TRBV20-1	TGCAGTGCTAGAGATGGGGGGGGCGGCTATGGCTACACCTTC	CSARDGGGGYGYTF
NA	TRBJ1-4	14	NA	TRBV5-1	TGCGCCAGCAGCTTGGGGGGGGCGGCTGAAAAACTGTTTTTT	CASSLGGAAEKLFF
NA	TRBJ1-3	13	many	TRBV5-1	TGCGCCAGCAGCCGGGACCCTAGAAACACCATATATTTT	CASSRDPRNTIYF
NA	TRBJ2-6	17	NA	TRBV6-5	TGTGCCAGCAGTTCGACGGGAGTGTACCCTGGGGCCAACGTCCTGACTTTC	CASSSTGVYPGANVLTF